The subject of this entry is one TCR beta chain. Its antigen is currently not known. These data come from a study of CXCR3-negative and CXCR3-positive naive CD8 T cells (dated by TCRdb to between 2018 and 2021). For the wider study: In total, some 150 million TRB reads were obtained, corresponding to roughly 1.5 +/- 0.3 million reads per library. Diversity and physicochemical repertoire analyses were performed on 11 donors pooled from two independent experiments. Naive subsets from about 5 donors and memory cells from 3 donors were included in the TRBV-TRBJ cluster analysis. The research as a whole found: Similar TRBV-TRBJ usage was shown by naive CXCR3-negative and CXCR3-positive cells from the same donor, whereas distinct patterns were shown by memory cells. Because surface CD5, which is linked to self-reactivity in mice, was comparable between the naive subsets, TCR interaction strength was also inferred from TRB CDR3 physicochemical properties. Comparably high repertoire diversity was found in both naive subsets, whereas much lower repertoire diversity was found in memory CD8+ T cells. CXCR3 expression partially decreased after cryopreservation, so most assays used freshly isolated PBMCs. TRB CDR3s from CXCR3-positive naive cells showed higher hydrophobicity (lower Kidera factor 4), lower energy, and higher strength and volume indices than CXCR3-negative naive cells.

These reads were obtained on a NextSeq 550. The Human TCR Profiling Kit (MiLaboratory) was used to make UMI-labeled 5' RACE TRB cDNA libraries. The full amount of extracted RNA was used for cDNA synthesis, and the full amount of resulting cDNA was used for PCR amplification. Libraries were prepared in parallel with an identical number of PCR cycles. In the authors' own workflow: With a requirement of at least two reads per UMI, MIGEC and MiXCR extracted about 57,000 +/- 9,900 unique UMI-labeled TRB cDNA molecules per library. On average, each library contained approximately 40,000 +/- 10,000 functional in-frame TRB CDR3 nucleotide clonotypes without stop codons. Diversity metrics, including normalized Shannon-Wiener and Chao1, were computed in VDJtools after downsampling to 5000 UMI-labeled TRB molecules per sample. VDJtools was used to calculate clonotype-size-weighted physicochemical properties of the central five CDR3 residues, namely interaction energy, strength, volume and Kidera factor 4. TCRdb reprocessed the reads into one record per CDR3 protein sequence, lacking DNA. These V and J calls are TCRdb output, not the study's own analysis. In this sample's table one finds around 50,000 distinct CDR3 sequences. The top ten hold roughly 0.59% of the sample.

For each CD8+ T cell subset, flow sorting was done in triplicate, and 300,000 to 350,000 cells per subset went directly into RLT lysis buffer. To keep memory contaminants out, a stringent definition of naive CD8+ T cells was applied: CD45RO-CCR7+CD27+CD95-. Standard density gradient centrifugation was used to isolate peripheral blood mononuclear cells from buffy coats. Naive CXCR3-negative and CXCR3-positive CD8+ T cells were flow-sorted on a FACSAria III. Total RNA was extracted from sorted cells with an RNeasy Mini Kit. Taken from cysteine to phenylalanine, the CDR3 has 14 residues. The DNA is unrecorded.

Source material: naive CXCR3+ CD8+ T cells from blood. In light of the paper, this sample's cell subset or site label describes: CD45RO-CCR7+CD27+CD95- naive CD8+ T cells expressing CXCR3 (TNR3+). The sequence was obtained from a human donor in good health. Some clones in this sample may be carry-over from other donors' samples. This sequence uses TRBV12-3 or TRBV12-4 and TRBJ1-5. The CDR3 region has the sequence CASSNLGPSQPQHF.